This T cell receptor (beta chain) was recovered during a study of T cell repertoires in cytomegalovirus infection. About the research overall: Alongside well-studied HLA-B-restricted CMV epitopes, recently identified HLA-C-restricted CMV epitopes were also used. Based on public TCR beta signatures, there were indications of CMV infection and of a matching HLA type.

Via MiXCR, TCRdb re-called the reads, giving one row per CDR3 protein. Here the sample spans around 430,000 distinct CDR3 sequences, roughly 42% being singletons. As concerns this clonotype: Its antigen is as yet unknown.

Study-wide results and limits: Summed frequency of shared TCR beta families picked out CMV carriers who also had the relevant HLA. Within the response measured ex vivo, HLA-C-restricted CMV-specific TCR beta clonotypes were dominant.

This TCR was sampled from a human donor in good health (CMV status not recorded). Some clones in this sample may be carry-over from other donors' samples. The material was cultured PBMCs, obtained from culture after CMV antigen stimulation.

The CDR3, as DNA: TGTGCCAGCAGTTTCATTTTCTCACCAACTAATGAAAAACTGTTTTTT. It codes for CASSFIFSPTNEKLFF. This sequence joins TRBV12-3 or TRBV12-4 and TRBJ1-4; no clear D gene. This CDR3 region has 16 residues. Trimming shortened V by 3 bases and J by 0 bases, and 11 bases separated the two germline ends.